This entry lists 17 T cell receptor beta chains sequenced from one sample in a study of cytomegalovirus exposure and HLA in healthy donors. Amplification used 60 Vbeta primers and 13 Jbeta primers. This table comes from immunoSEQ multiplex PCR, and its TCRdb copy is limited to in-frame clones, with some not included. The data contain 110,000 to 150,000 clones, about four fifths of them singletons. The sequenced sample was PBMCs. All receptors come from a man aged 40-49 years in good health and CMV-seropositive.

The V call is TRBV19, the J call TRBJ2-1; 7 nucleotides match TRBD2. Germline V gene sequence: CDR1 LNHDA, CDR2 SQIVND (reference sequence). The length of the CDR3 is 18 residues. V trimming: 2 bases; J trimming: 2 bases; junction bases outside the gene matches: 12. CDR3 loop: CASSISWEGLFPYNEQFF. The CDR3 DNA follows: TGTGCCAGTAGTATAAGTTGGGAGGGACTATTCCCCTACAATGAGCAGTTCTTC. Full variable domain (remainder filled in from reference TRBV19 and TRBJ2-1): DGGITQSPKYLFRKEGQNVTLSCEQNLNHDAMYWYRQDPGQGLRLIYYSQIVNDFQKGDIAEGYSVSREKKESFPLTVTSAQKNPTAFYLCASSISWEGLFPYNEQFFGPGTRLTVL.

The CDR3 nucleotides read TGCAGCGTTCCCGCGTACAATGAGCAGTTCTTC. It specifies CSVPAYNEQFF. The chain couples TRBV29-1 to TRBJ2-1; D is unclear. V lost 5 bases and J 4 bases, leaving 6 bases between the germline ends. The CDR3 contains 11 residues. Germline CDR1 reads SQVTM; CDR2 reads ANQGSEA.

Concerning this clone: Germline is not matched at one junction end, which may reflect a read error. The chain is built from TRBV7-9 and TRBJ2-1; TRBD1 agrees at 7 bases. Germline CDR1 and CDR2: SEHNR and FQNEAQ (reference sequence). This CDR3 is 12 amino acids long. The DNA of the CDR3 is TGTTCCAGCAGCTTACAGGGACAGGAGCAGTTCTTC. Its translation: CSSSLQGQEQFF. The complete variable domain, with remaining parts taken from reference TRBV7-9 and TRBJ2-1, reads DTGVSQNPRHKITKRGQNVTFRCDPISEHNRLYWYRQTLGQGPEFLTYFQNEAQLEKSRLLSDRFSAERPKGSFSTLEIQRTEQGDSAMYLCSSSLQGQEQFFGPGTRLTVL.

The rearrangement links TRBV7-9 to TRBJ2-7; D uncertain. This CDR3 is built from 15 residues. The V gene's germline CDR1 is SEHNR and CDR2 FQNEAQ (reference sequence). V lost 4 bases and J lost 0, with 13 bases in between. CDR3 amino acids: CASSSSRLSSYEQYF. The CDR3 DNA reads TGTGCCAGCAGCTCCTCAAGACTGAGCTCCTACGAGCAGTACTTC.

This rearrangement joins TRBV6-5 to TRBJ1-1, with D perhaps TRBD1 (6 bases). This CDR3 region has 14 residues. CDR1 and CDR2 (germline): MNHEY, SVGAGI. V lost 6 bases, J lost 0 bases, and 11 bases lay in between. This chain's CDR3 is CASSTGLMNTEAFF. CDR3 DNA: TGTGCCAGCAGCACAGGGTTGATGAACACTGAAGCTTTCTTT.

This clone came up once. This sequence joins TRBV13 and TRBJ2-3; D is perhaps TRBD1 (5 bases). Germline assignment: CDR1 PRHDT and CDR2 FYEKMQ (reference sequence). The CDR3 contains 14 residues. V gave up 0 bases and J gave up 6 bases, with 10 bases separating them. This CDR3 reads CASSLGSRQDTQYF. DNA for the CDR3: TGTGCCAGCAGCTTAGGCTCGCGACAGGATACGCAGTATTTT.

In this sample, this clone turned up once. This rearrangement joins TRBV29-1 to TRBJ2-7; D is unresolved. Germline lookup yields CDR1 SQVTM and CDR2 ANQGSEA. The CDR3 is made up of 14 amino acids. V was cut by 6 bases and J by 0 bases, with 15 bases left in between. As DNA, the CDR3 is TGCAGCGTGCGTCAAGAGAAGCACTCCTACGAGCAGTACTTC. It is translated as CSVRQEKHSYEQYF.

This clone has a single count. The genes are TRBV9 and TRBJ2-7; TRBD2 agrees at 10 bases. This CDR3 is built from 15 residues. V gave up 2 bases and J gave up 3 bases; unmatched junction bases: 5. Germline CDR1 SGDLS, CDR2 YYNGEE. Written as DNA, the CDR3 is TGTGCCAGCAGCGTCGGACTAGCGGAACACTACGAGCAGTACTTC. This translates into CASSVGLAEHYEQYF.

The J gene is TRBJ2-1, the V gene TRBV5-4; D unresolved. V lost 4 bases, J lost 3 bases, and 17 bases lay in between. This CDR3 region has 16 residues. Germline assignment: CDR1 SGHNT and CDR2 YYREEE (reference sequence). The CDR3 loop is CASSRSASAIYNEQFF. CDR3 nucleotides: TGTGCCAGCAGCCGCTCGGCGAGCGCGATCTACAATGAGCAGTTCTTC.

This clone was recorded a few times. The V gene is TRBV2, the J gene TRBJ2-5, with D maybe TRBD1 (6 bases). The J call may be incorrect, as the DNA end agrees better with TRBJ2-7. CDR1 SNHLY and CDR2 FYNNEI come from the germline V gene. This CDR3 has 13 amino acids. The CDR3 DNA sequence: TGTGCCAGCTGTAACAGGGCCACCTACGAGCAGTACTTC. Its protein product is CASCNRATYEQYF.

The chain joins TRBV19 to TRBJ1-1, with TRBD1 matching over 7 bases. The trim removed 10 bases at V and 2 bases at J, leaving 7 bases unmatched. The CDR3 has 13 amino acids. CDR1 and CDR2 (germline): LNHDA, SQIVND (reference sequence). The CDR3 coding sequence is TGTGCCACCCAGACAGGGCTAAACACTGAAGCTTTCTTT. Its translation: CATQTGLNTEAFF.

This clone was counted once. Sequence at one end of the junction differs from germline and may be a read error. The CDR3 nucleotides are TGTTCCAGCAGCTTTAGTGGCGGGTACGAGCAGTACTTC. Its protein is CSSSFSGGYEQYF. The chain has TRBV7-9 and TRBJ2-7, with D maybe TRBD2 (5 bases). The CDR3 spans 13 residues. Germline V CDR1 and CDR2: SEHNR, FQNEAQ (reference sequence).

This chain joins TRBV5-6 and TRBJ1-2; D is undetermined. V shed 5 bases and J shed 3 bases, with 8 bases lying between them. The germline V gene has CDR1 SGHDT and CDR2 YYEEEE. This CDR3 region has 12 residues. The CDR3 sequence is CASRREDYGYTF. In DNA, the CDR3 is TGTGCCAGCAGGCGGGAGGACTATGGCTACACCTTC.

This clone was seen only a few times. The DNA for the CDR3 is TGTGCCAGCAGCCGCGGACAGGGGCAGTACGAGCAGTACTTC. The encoded protein is CASSRGQGQYEQYF. This chain links TRBV7-2 with TRBJ2-7; TRBD1 agrees at 9 bases. Trimming at V came to 5 bases and at J to 4 bases, leaving 6 bases not matched to a gene. The CDR3 runs to 14 residues. Germline CDR1 and CDR2: SGHTA and FQGNSA.

This clone was recorded once. This chain links TRBV27 with TRBJ1-4, with 7 bases fitting TRBD1. The CDR3 is 15 residues long. Losses at the gene ends were 6 bases for V and 7 bases for J; bases not matched to a gene: 11. The germline V gene has CDR1 MNHEY and CDR2 SMNVEV (reference sequence). In DNA form, the CDR3 reads TGTGCCAGCAGATCATCCAGGGGGACGTTTGAAAAACTGTTTTTT. This sequence encodes CASRSSRGTFEKLFF.

The chain is built from TRBV9 and TRBJ2-5; D is unclear. CDR1 SGDLS and CDR2 YYNGEE come from the germline V gene. This CDR3 has 15 residues. V dropped 0 bases and J dropped 5 bases, with 14 bases sitting between them. The CDR3 loop is CASSVGSPGWETQYF. For the CDR3, the DNA is TGTGCCAGCAGCGTAGGTAGCCCGGGTTGGGAGACCCAGTACTTC.

J is TRBJ2-2 and V is TRBV7-2; D possibly corresponds to TRBD1 (6 bases). From germline, CDR1 is SGHTA and CDR2 FQGNSA. Trimming pared 4 bases from V and 4 bases from J, leaving 10 bases between. The CDR3 has 14 amino acids. The CDR3 sequence is CASSSRGGTGELFF. The CDR3 nucleotides are TGTGCCAGCAGCTCCAGGGGTGGCACCGGGGAGCTGTTTTTT.